The 12 T cell receptor beta chains below were found in one sample sequenced in a study of cytomegalovirus exposure and HLA in healthy donors. Assay: immunoSEQ multiplex PCR; the TCRdb copy retains only in-frame clones and omits some. The sample holds roughly 220,000 clones; 80% to 95% are singletons and the top ten take 1.1%. Input material: PBMCs. The receptors were gathered from a woman under 30 in good health and CMV-seronegative.

The J gene is TRBJ2-3, the V gene TRBV30; 7 bases map to TRBD2. The CDR3 spans 15 residues. Germline V gene data show CDR1 as GTSNPN and CDR2 as SVGIG (reference sequence). J was trimmed by 0 bases and V by 2 bases; bases with no gene match: 5. The CDR3 DNA reads TGTGCCTGGAGTAGGAATAGCGGGAGCACAGATACGCAGTATTTT. As protein: CAWSRNSGSTDTQYF. The whole variable domain, filled in from reference TRBV30 and TRBJ2-3, reads SQTIHQWPATLVQPVGSPLSLECTVEGTSNPNLYWYRQAAGRGLQLLFYSVGIGQISSEVPQNLSASRPQDRQFILSSKKLLLSDSGFYLCAWSRNSGSTDTQYFGPGTRLTVL.

This clone was recorded only once. This chain connects TRBV4-1 to TRBJ2-1, with 12 positions matching TRBD2. CDR1 and CDR2 (germline): MGHRA, YSYEKL. J lost 10 bases, V lost 6 bases, and 7 bases had no gene match. This CDR3 is 14 amino acids long. In DNA form, the CDR3 reads TGCGCCAGCAGGCGACTAGCGGGAGTAGGGGAGCAGTTCTTC. As protein: CASRRLAGVGEQFF.

This clone was detected once. This chain joins TRBV30 and TRBJ1-1, with 7 bases aligning to TRBD1. V was pared by 4 bases and J by 5 bases, with 7 bases of the junction left unmatched. The CDR3 runs to 13 residues. Germline values: CDR1 GTSNPN, CDR2 SVGIG (reference sequence). CDR3 in amino acids: CAWNQKQGTEAFF. In nucleotides, the CDR3 is TGTGCCTGGAACCAAAAACAGGGGACTGAAGCTTTCTTT.

CDR3 sequence: CSVRTSGFSSSYNEQFF. CDR3 coding DNA: TGCAGCGTTAGGACTAGCGGCTTCTCGAGCTCCTACAATGAGCAGTTCTTC. The chain employs TRBV29-1 and TRBJ2-1; 10 bases are a match to TRBD2. This CDR3 region has 17 residues. Germline-derived CDR1 and CDR2 are SQVTM and ANQGSEA. Trimming took 5 bases from V and 0 from J; bases not matched to a gene: 10.

The chain has TRBV18 and TRBJ2-1; 10 bases are shared with TRBD2. This CDR3 is 16 amino acids long. Germline V gives CDR1 KGHSH, CDR2 LQKENI. V lost 3 bases to trimming and J lost 4 bases; unmatched junction nucleotides: 6. CDR3 DNA sequence: TGTGCCAGCTCACCGACCCAACTAGCGGGATACAATGAGCAGTTCTTC. This translates into CASSPTQLAGYNEQFF.

This clone has just one count. CDR3 sequence reads: CATSQLDRVGSQPQHF. The CDR3 DNA is TGTGCCACCAGCCAGCTTGACAGGGTTGGGAGTCAGCCCCAGCATTTT. The V gene is TRBV15, the J gene TRBJ1-5, with 7 positions matching TRBD1. The CDR3 sequence is 16 residues long. The ends lost 5 bases at V and 6 bases at J; junction bases unmatched: 13. The germline V gene encodes CDR1 LNHNV and CDR2 YYDKDF (reference sequence).

The genes are TRBV5-6 and TRBJ2-7, with D hard to call. Trimming left V 0 bases short and J 5 bases short, with 6 bases between. In germline, CDR1 is SGHDT, CDR2 YYEEEE. This CDR3 is built from 12 residues. CDR3 in DNA: TGTGCCAGCAGCTTGGCGAGTCACGAGCAGTACTTC. Its translation is CASSLASHEQYF.

The genes are TRBV19 and TRBJ2-7; 7 positions match TRBD1. Losses at the gene ends were 4 bases for V and 2 bases for J; bases not matched to a gene: 2. The CDR3 totals 13 residues. The V gene's germline CDR1 is LNHDA and CDR2 SQIVND (reference sequence). The CDR3 coding sequence is TGTGCCAGTAGTAGGACAGGAGCCTACGAGCAGTACTTC. Its protein is CASSRTGAYEQYF. The full variable domain, its missing parts supplied by reference TRBV19 and TRBJ2-7, is DGGITQSPKYLFRKEGQNVTLSCEQNLNHDAMYWYRQDPGQGLRLIYYSQIVNDFQKGDIAEGYSVSREKKESFPLTVTSAQKNPTAFYLCASSRTGAYEQYFGPGTRLTVT.

The rearrangement joins TRBV25-1 to TRBJ2-1; the D gene is possibly TRBD2 (6 bases). Germline V lookup: CDR1 MGHDK, CDR2 SYGVNS. V shed 1 base and J shed 4 bases, with 11 bases lying between them. This CDR3 has 15 residues. The CDR3 reads CASSELASAYNEQFF. The CDR3 nucleotides are TGTGCCAGCAGTGAATTGGCTAGCGCATACAATGAGCAGTTCTTC.

The rearrangement links TRBV10-3 to TRBJ1-2; the match to TRBD1 covers 10 bases. Looked up from germline, CDR1 is ENHRY and CDR2 is SYGVKD. This CDR3 has 18 residues. J gave up 6 bases and V 4 bases, and 17 bases lay outside the gene matches. The CDR3 DNA follows: TGTGCCATCAGTGGCATTACGCGGACAGGGGGAATGACGGATGGCTACACCTTC. It is translated as CAISGITRTGGMTDGYTF.

This chain joins TRBV5-1 and TRBJ1-1, with 7 bases identical to TRBD1. The V gene end was trimmed by 3 bases and the J gene end by 5 bases; junction bases not matched to a gene: 19. From germline, CDR1 is SGHRS and CDR2 YFSETQ. The length of the CDR3 is 18 residues. In nucleotides, the CDR3 is TGCGCCAGCAGCTGGACCCCCAAAGCCTCACAGGGGTCGACTGAAGCTTTCTTT. It is translated as CASSWTPKASQGSTEAFF.

The J gene is TRBJ2-7, the V gene TRBV5-4, with TRBD2 as a possible D gene (6 bases). The CDR3 spans 16 residues. V was cut by 1 base and J by 0 bases, with 14 bases left in between. From germline, CDR1 is SGHNT and CDR2 YYREEE (reference sequence). The CDR3 protein is CASSLSSGLSSYEQYF. As DNA, the CDR3 is TGTGCCAGCAGCTTGAGTAGCGGTCTCAGCTCCTACGAGCAGTACTTC.